Following are 8 T cell receptor beta chains from one sample sequenced in a study of T cells after posttransplantation cyclophosphamide. Some clones are missing from TCRdb's copy, which holds only in-frame ones; the method was immunoSEQ multiplex PCR. The table lists tens of thousands of clones, with no singletons. The sample was PBMCs. The receptors stem from a man aged 45-60 years in good health, CMV-negative, and a related stem cell transplant donor.

This clone appeared many times. The V and J genes are TRBV2 and TRBJ1-2; no clear D gene. Trimming took 11 bases from V and 6 from J, leaving 7 bases between them. There are 9 residues in the CDR3. CDR1 and CDR2 (germline): SNHLY, FYNNEI. CDR3 nucleotide sequence: TGTGCCCCCGGGAATGGCTACACCTTC. Protein: CAPGNGYTF. Combining the CDR3 with reference TRBV2 and TRBJ1-2 gives the whole variable domain EPEVTQTPSHQVTQMGQEVILRCVPISNHLYFYWYRQILGQKVEFLVSFYNNEISEKSEIFDDQFSVERPDGSNFTLKIRSTKLEDSAMYFCAPGNGYTFGSGTRLTVV.

This clone showed up many times. This chain joins TRBV5-1 and TRBJ2-5; 12 nucleotides align to TRBD2. Germline values: CDR1 SGHRS, CDR2 YFSETQ. CDR3 length equals 15 residues. Trimming at V came to 0 bases and at J to 4 bases, leaving 1 base not matched to a gene. The DNA for the CDR3 is TGCGCCAGCAGCTTGGGGACTAGCGGGGCAGAGACCCAGTACTTC. It translates to CASSLGTSGAETQYF.

This clone has ten or more counts. The chain recombines TRBV10-3 with TRBJ2-5, with 7 positions matching TRBD1. The CDR3 runs to 12 residues. V was clipped by 6 bases and J by 2 bases; unmatched bases: 0. Per germline, CDR1 ENHRY and CDR2 SYGVKD. The CDR3: CAIRDRQETQYF. CDR3 DNA: TGTGCCATCAGGGACAGGCAAGAGACCCAGTACTTC.

Ten or more counts support this clone. The chain recombines TRBV5-1 with TRBJ1-3; possibly TRBD1 for D (5 bases). CDR1 is SGHRS, CDR2 YFSETQ, per germline. Trimming cost V 4 bases and J 2 bases, with 16 bases left between them. This CDR3 is built from 16 residues. The CDR3: CASSRHGGITGNTIYF. The CDR3 DNA follows: TGCGCCAGCAGCAGGCATGGGGGGATAACTGGAAACACCATATATTTT.

This clone came up many times. The J gene is TRBJ1-1, the V gene TRBV6-4; weak D call: TRBD1 (5 bases). The CDR3 has 14 residues. Germline lookup yields CDR1 MRHNA and CDR2 SNTAGT. V gave up 6 bases and J gave up 5 bases, with 16 bases separating them. CDR3 in amino acids: CASRSQMGGTEAFF. Written as DNA, the CDR3 is TGTGCCAGCAGGTCTCAAATGGGGGGTACTGAAGCTTTCTTT.

This clone was picked up a small number of times. The chain carries TRBV27 and TRBJ2-5; 8 bases fit TRBD1. The last part of the DNA fits TRBJ2-7 better; the J call may be wrong. The germline CDR1 and CDR2 sequences are MNHEY and SMNVEV (reference sequence). This CDR3 has 15 amino acids. CDR3: CASSFGDRSSYEQYF. The CDR3 bases are TGTGCCAGCAGTTTCGGGGACAGGTCTTCCTACGAGCAGTACTTC.

This clone has ten or more counts. The rearrangement joins TRBV29-1 to TRBJ2-3, with D perhaps matching TRBD1 (6 bases). V was trimmed by 4 bases and J by 4 bases, leaving 6 bases between them. The CDR3 contains 11 residues. Germline CDR1 and CDR2: SQVTM and ANQGSEA. The DNA of the CDR3 is TGCAGCGTTGGGACAGCAGATACGCAGTATTTT. It translates to CSVGTADTQYF.

Ten or more counts support this clone. The genes are TRBV6-5 and TRBJ2-7, with D possibly matching TRBD1 (6 bases). The CDR3 consists of 14 residues. Trimming shortened V by 5 bases and J by 2 bases, and 13 bases separated the two germline ends. Looked up from germline, CDR1 is MNHEY and CDR2 is SVGAGI. CDR3 nucleotides: TGTGCCAGCAGTGAACGGGACATCGCCTACGAGCAGTACTTC. Protein sequence: CASSERDIAYEQYF.